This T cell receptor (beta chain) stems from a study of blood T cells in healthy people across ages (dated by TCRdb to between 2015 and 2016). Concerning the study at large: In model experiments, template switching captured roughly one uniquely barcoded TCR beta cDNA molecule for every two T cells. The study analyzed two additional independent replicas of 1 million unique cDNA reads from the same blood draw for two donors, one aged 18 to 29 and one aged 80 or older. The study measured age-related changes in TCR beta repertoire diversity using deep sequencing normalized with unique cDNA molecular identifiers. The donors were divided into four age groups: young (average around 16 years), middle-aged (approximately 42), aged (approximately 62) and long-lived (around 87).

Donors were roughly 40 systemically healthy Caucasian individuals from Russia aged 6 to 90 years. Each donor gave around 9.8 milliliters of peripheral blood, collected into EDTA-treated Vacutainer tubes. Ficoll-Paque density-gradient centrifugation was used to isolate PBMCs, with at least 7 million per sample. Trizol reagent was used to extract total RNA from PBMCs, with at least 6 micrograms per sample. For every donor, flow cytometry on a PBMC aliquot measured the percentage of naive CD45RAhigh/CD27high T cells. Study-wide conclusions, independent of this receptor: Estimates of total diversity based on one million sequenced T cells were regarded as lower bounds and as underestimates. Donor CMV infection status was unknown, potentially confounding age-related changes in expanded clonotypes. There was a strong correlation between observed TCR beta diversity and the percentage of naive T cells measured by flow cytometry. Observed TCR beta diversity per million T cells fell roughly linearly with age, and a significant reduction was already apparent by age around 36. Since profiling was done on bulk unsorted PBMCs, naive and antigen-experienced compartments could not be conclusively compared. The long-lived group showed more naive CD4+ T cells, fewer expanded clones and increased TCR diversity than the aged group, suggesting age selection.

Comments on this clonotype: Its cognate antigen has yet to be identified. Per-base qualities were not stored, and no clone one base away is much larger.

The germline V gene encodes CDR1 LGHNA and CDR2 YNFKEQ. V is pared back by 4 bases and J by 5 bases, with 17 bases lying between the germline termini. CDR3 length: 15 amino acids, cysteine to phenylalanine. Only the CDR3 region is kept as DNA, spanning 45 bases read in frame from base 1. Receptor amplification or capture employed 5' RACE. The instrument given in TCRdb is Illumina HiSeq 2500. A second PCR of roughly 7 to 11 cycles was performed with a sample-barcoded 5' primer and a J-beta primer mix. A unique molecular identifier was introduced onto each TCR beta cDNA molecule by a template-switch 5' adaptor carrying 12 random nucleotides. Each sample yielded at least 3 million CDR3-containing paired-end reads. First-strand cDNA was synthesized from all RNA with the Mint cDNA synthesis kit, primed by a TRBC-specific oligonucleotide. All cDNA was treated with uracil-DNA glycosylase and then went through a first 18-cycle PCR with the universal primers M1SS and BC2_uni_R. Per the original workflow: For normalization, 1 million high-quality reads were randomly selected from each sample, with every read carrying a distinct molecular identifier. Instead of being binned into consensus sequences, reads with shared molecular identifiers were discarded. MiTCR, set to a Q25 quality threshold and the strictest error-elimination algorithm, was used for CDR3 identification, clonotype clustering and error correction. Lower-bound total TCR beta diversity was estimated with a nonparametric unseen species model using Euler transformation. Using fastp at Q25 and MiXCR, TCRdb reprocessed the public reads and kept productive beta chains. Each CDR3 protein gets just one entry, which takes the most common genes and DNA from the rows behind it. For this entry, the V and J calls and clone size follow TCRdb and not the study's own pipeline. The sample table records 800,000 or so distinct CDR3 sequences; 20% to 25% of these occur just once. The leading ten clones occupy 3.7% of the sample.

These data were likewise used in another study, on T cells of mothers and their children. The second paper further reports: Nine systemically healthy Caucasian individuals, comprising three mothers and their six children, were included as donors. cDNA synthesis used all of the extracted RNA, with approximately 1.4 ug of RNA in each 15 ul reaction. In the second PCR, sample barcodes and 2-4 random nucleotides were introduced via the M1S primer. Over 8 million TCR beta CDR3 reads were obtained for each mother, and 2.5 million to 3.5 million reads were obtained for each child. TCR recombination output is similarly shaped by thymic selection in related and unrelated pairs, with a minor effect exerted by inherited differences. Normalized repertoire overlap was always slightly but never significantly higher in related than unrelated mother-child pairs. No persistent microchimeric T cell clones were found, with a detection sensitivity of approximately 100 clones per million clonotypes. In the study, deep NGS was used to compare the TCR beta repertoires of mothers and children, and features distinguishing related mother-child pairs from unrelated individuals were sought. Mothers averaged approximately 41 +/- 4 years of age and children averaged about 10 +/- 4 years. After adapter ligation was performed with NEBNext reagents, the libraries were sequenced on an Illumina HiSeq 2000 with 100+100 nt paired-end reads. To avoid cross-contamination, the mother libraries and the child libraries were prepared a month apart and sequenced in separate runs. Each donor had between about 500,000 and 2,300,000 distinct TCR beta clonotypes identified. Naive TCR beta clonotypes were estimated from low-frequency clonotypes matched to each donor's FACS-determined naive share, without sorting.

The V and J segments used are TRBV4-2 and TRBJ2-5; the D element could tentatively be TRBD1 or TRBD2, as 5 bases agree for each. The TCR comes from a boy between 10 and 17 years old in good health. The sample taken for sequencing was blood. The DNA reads TGTGCCAGCAGCCTCACCCTTACGGGACCGGAGACCCAGTACTTC. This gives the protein CASSLTLTGPETQYF.